This entry concerns a single T cell receptor (beta chain). The method was immunoSEQ multiplex PCR; TCRdb's version includes in-frame clones alone and lacks a portion of them. Seen here are fewer than 3 million clones, 85% to 95% observed once, and the top ten hold around 0.38%. The sample originates from a study of shared clonotypes between healthy human individuals. From germline, CDR1 is MNHNS and CDR2 SASEGT. This CDR3 is 14 amino acids long. Trimming stripped 4 bases from V and 0 bases from J, with 7 bases between. The source of this sequence is a man younger than 35 in good health. Some clones in this sample may be carry-over from other donors' samples. V and J are TRBV6-1 and TRBJ1-3, with D possibly matching TRBD1 (6 bases). Sequenced sample: naive CD4+ T cells from PBMCs. Specified subset: CD45RA+ positively selected. The CDR3, as DNA: TGTGCCAGCAGTGGGGGGCTCTCTGGAAACACCATATATTTT. Protein sequence: CASSGGLSGNTIYF.